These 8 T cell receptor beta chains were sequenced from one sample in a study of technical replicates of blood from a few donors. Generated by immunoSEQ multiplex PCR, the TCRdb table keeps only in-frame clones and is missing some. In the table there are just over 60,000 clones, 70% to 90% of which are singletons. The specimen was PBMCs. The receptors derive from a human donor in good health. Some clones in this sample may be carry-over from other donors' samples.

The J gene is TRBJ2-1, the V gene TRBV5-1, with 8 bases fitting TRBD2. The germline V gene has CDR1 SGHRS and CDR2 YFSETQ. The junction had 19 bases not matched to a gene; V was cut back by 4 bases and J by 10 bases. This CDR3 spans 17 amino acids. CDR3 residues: CASSLPPSGGPLWEQFF. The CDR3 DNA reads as TGCGCCAGCAGCCTCCCCCCCAGCGGGGGCCCTCTGTGGGAGCAGTTCTTC.

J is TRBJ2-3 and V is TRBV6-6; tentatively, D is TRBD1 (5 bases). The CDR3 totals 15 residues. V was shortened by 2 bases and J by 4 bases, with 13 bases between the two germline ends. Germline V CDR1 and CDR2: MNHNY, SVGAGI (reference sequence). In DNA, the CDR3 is TGTGCCAGCAGTTACGGAAACAGGAACCCAGATACGCAGTATTTT. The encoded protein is CASSYGNRNPDTQYF.

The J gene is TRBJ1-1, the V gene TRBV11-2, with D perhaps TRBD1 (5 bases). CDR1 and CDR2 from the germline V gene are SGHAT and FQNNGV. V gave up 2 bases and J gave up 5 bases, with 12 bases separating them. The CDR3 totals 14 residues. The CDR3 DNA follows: TGTGCCAGCAGCTTATCCAACCGGGGGACTGAAGCTTTCTTT. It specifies CASSLSNRGTEAFF.

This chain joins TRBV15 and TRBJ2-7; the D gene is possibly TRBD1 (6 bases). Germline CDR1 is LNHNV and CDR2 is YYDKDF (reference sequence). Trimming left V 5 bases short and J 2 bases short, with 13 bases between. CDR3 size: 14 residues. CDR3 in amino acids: CATSADSKAYEQYF. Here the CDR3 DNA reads TGTGCCACCAGCGCGGACAGTAAGGCCTACGAGCAGTACTTC.

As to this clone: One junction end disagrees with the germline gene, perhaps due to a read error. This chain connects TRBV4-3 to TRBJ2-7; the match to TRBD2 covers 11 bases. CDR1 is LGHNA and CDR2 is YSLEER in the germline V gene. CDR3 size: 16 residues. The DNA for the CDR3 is TGCGCCAGCAGCCAAGATAGCGGGAGGGCCTCCGACGAGCAGTACTTC. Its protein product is CASSQDSGRASDEQYF.

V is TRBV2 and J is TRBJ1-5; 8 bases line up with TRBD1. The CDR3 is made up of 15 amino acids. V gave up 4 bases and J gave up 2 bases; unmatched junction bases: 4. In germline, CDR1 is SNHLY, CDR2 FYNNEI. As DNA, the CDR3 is TGTGCCAGCAGTGGACAGGGGACGGGCAATCAGCCCCAGCATTTT. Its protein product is CASSGQGTGNQPQHF.

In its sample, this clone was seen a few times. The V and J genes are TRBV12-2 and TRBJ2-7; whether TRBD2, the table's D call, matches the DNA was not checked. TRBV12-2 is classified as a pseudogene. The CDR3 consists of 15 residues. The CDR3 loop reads CASRLGLGVSYEQYF. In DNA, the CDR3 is TGTGCAAGTCGCTTAGGGTTAGGAGTTTCCTACGAGCAGTACTTC.

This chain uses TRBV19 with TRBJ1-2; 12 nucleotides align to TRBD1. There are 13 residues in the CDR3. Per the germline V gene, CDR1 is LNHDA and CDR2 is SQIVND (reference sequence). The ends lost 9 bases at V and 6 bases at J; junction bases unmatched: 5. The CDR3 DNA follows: TGTGCCAGCACGGGACAGGGGGCGGATGGCTACACCTTC. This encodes CASTGQGADGYTF. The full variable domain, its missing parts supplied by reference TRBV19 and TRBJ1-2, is DGGITQSPKYLFRKEGQNVTLSCEQNLNHDAMYWYRQDPGQGLRLIYYSQIVNDFQKGDIAEGYSVSREKKESFPLTVTSAQKNPTAFYLCASTGQGADGYTFGSGTRLTVV.